Below, one T cell receptor (beta chain) is given with its context. This entry is derived from a study of shared clonotypes between healthy human individuals. CDR3 length: 14 residues. V gave up 3 bases and J gave up 2 bases, with 7 bases separating them. Germline lookup yields CDR1 LNHDA and CDR2 SQIVND (reference sequence). The protocol was immunoSEQ multiplex PCR, while the TCRdb copy is restricted to in-frame clones and leaves out a portion. The repertoire consists of 450,000 to 550,000 clones, with 79% occurring once and the leading ten covering 10% to 15%. This TCR was sampled from a woman aged 40 to 49 in good health. Some clones in this sample may be carry-over from other donors' samples. The rearrangement joins TRBV19 to TRBJ1-4, with unresolved D. The sequenced material came from PBMCs. The DNA for the CDR3 is TGTGCCAGTAGTATTGTCGGGACTAATGAAAAACTGTTTTTT. This gives the protein CASSIVGTNEKLFF.